One sample yielded the 31 T cell receptor beta chains listed below, sequenced in a study of tumour-infiltrating T cells in Burkitt lymphoma. This table comes from immunoSEQ multiplex PCR, and its TCRdb copy is limited to in-frame clones, with some not included. The repertoire holds approximately 3,700 clones, with 15% to 20% as singletons. Material for sequencing was tumor tissue. Receptors were obtained from a human donor with Burkitt lymphoma.

This clone was seen more than once but under ten times. The chain's CDR3 is CASSGGPREPDTQYF. In nucleotides, the CDR3 is TGCGCCAGCAGCGGAGGACCCCGGGAACCAGATACGCAGTATTTT. This chain connects TRBV10-2 to TRBJ2-3, with a tentative D call TRBD2 (5 bases). Germline V gene data show CDR1 as WSHSY and CDR2 as SAAADI. The CDR3 sequence is 15 residues long. The V end was cut by 6 bases, the J end by 4 bases, with 17 bases between.

The chain links TRBV19 to TRBJ2-1, with a possible D match to TRBD1 (5 bases). This CDR3 is 11 amino acids long. The germline gives CDR1 LNHDA, CDR2 SQIVND (reference sequence). The V gene lost 2 bases and the J gene lost 12 bases, with 8 bases spanning the gap. This CDR3 reads CASSIQGWQFF. The CDR3 DNA reads as TGTGCCAGTAGTATACAGGGATGGCAGTTCTTC.

The chain has TRBV6-1 and TRBJ1-6; TRBD1 is a possible D gene (5 bases). Trimming shortened V by 6 bases and J by 7 bases, and 16 bases separated the two germline ends. The V gene's germline CDR1 is MNHNS and CDR2 SASEGT. CDR3 size: 15 residues. The CDR3 nucleotides read TGTGCCAGCAGCGAGGGACTCCATAGAAATTCACCCCTCCACTTT. It encodes CASSEGLHRNSPLHF.

This clone was seen a few times. The chain has TRBV9 and TRBJ2-6, with D maybe TRBD1 (5 bases). The germline V and J ends were trimmed by 0 bases and 2 bases, with 12 bases remaining between them. The CDR3 loop spans 17 amino acids. Germline-derived CDR1 and CDR2 are SGDLS and YYNGEE. CDR3 nucleotides: TGTGCCAGCAGCGTAGACCCTTCAGGGACTGGGGCCAACGTCCTGACTTTC. Its translation is CASSVDPSGTGANVLTF.

This clone was observed a few times. The chain employs TRBV7-2 and TRBJ2-5, with D maybe TRBD2 (5 bases). The CDR3 loop spans 13 amino acids. In germline, CDR1 is SGHTA, CDR2 FQGNSA. Between the trimmed V and J ends, which lost 2 bases and 4 bases, there was a span of 8 bases. CDR3 protein: CASSLNGRETQYF. The CDR3 region has the DNA TGTGCCAGCAGCTTAAATGGGAGAGAGACCCAGTACTTC.

V and J are TRBV7-3 and TRBJ2-5, with D perhaps matching TRBD2 (6 bases). This CDR3 comprises 13 residues. Trimming took 5 bases from V and 4 from J, leaving 11 bases between them. Germline assignment: CDR1 SGHTA and CDR2 FQGTGA. For the CDR3, the DNA is TGTGCCAGCAGCCTCATGGGGGGAGAGACCCAGTACTTC. This sequence encodes CASSLMGGETQYF.

This clone turned up a few times. The gene calls are TRBV7-2 and TRBJ2-7, with D hard to call. The length of the CDR3 is 13 residues. The germline CDR1 and CDR2 sequences are SGHTA and FQGNSA. V lost 4 bases, J lost 1 base, and 8 bases lay in between. CDR3 region: CASSSWKSYEQYF. The CDR3 nucleotides read TGTGCCAGCAGCTCCTGGAAGTCCTACGAGCAGTACTTC. Full variable domain (remainder filled in from reference TRBV7-2 and TRBJ2-7): GAGVSQSPSNKVTEKGKDVELRCDPISGHTALYWYRQSLGQGLEFLIYFQGNSAPDKSGLPSDRFSAERTGGSVSTLTIQRTQQEDSAVYLCASSSWKSYEQYFGPGTRLTVT.

This chain joins TRBV4-1 and TRBJ2-4; unclear D gene. CDR1 and CDR2 (germline): MGHRA, YSYEKL. The V end was cut by 7 bases, the J end by 7 bases, with 17 bases between. The CDR3 is 14 residues long. CDR3 loop: CASTPSRSGNIQYF. The CDR3 bases are TGCGCCAGCACCCCAAGCAGGTCCGGGAACATTCAGTACTTC.

This clone occurred a few times. The V call is TRBV25-1, the J call TRBJ2-7; possibly TRBD2 for D (5 bases). The CDR3 length is 12 residues. Trimming took off 7 bases at V and 3 bases at J, with 10 bases between the two ends. From germline, CDR1 is MGHDK and CDR2 SYGVNS. CDR3 DNA: TGTGCCAGCAAGGGAGAAGGCTACGAGCAGTACTTC. Protein product: CASKGEGYEQYF.

The chain recombines TRBV19 with TRBJ1-5, with 10 bases matching TRBD1. The CDR3 length is 15 residues. Germline V gives CDR1 LNHDA, CDR2 SQIVND (reference sequence). Trimming removed 4 bases from V and 5 bases from J; junction bases left unmatched: 5. CDR3 in DNA: TGTGCCAGTAGTACCAGACAGGGGGCCTATCAGCCCCAGCATTTT. This gives the protein CASSTRQGAYQPQHF.

Comments on this clone: In the same sample, other DNA sequences code for this CDR3. The rearrangement uses TRBV18 and TRBJ2-1; D is ambiguous. The CDR3 consists of 14 residues. CDR1 is KGHSH and CDR2 is LQKENI in the germline V gene. Trimming removed 4 bases at V and 9 bases at J, with 16 bases between. In DNA, the CDR3 is TGTGCCAGCTCACAACTGCGAGAGAAGAGTGAGCAGTTCTTC. Residues: CASSQLREKSEQFF.

The CDR3 loop is CASSLGNTGELFF. As DNA, the CDR3 is TGTGCCAGCAGTTTGGGGAACACCGGGGAGCTGTTTTTT. This chain joins TRBV6-5 and TRBJ2-2; D not certain. This CDR3 spans 13 amino acids. The germline CDR1 and CDR2 sequences are MNHEY and SVGAGI. V was cut by 4 bases and J by 1 base, with 4 bases left in between.

The table lists this clone with a few counts. The chain recombines TRBV19 with TRBJ2-1; D remains ambiguous. The V end was cut by 6 bases, the J end by 5 bases, with 17 bases between. The CDR3 covers 15 residues. The V gene's germline CDR1 is LNHDA and CDR2 SQIVND (reference sequence). CDR3 sequence: CASSIMMNPHNEQFF. The CDR3 bases are TGTGCCAGTAGCATAATGATGAACCCCCACAATGAGCAGTTCTTC.

This clone came up a few times. This chain links TRBV10-3 with TRBJ1-2, with D perhaps matching TRBD1 (5 bases). CDR3 length: 11 amino acids. Trimming left V 4 bases short and J 6 bases short, with 6 bases between. CDR1 and CDR2 from the germline V gene are ENHRY and SYGVKD. CDR3 nucleotides: TGTGCCATCAGTGTAGGGGATGGCTACACCTTC. Translating it yields CAISVGDGYTF.

In its sample, this clone was seen a few times. CDR3 sequence (DNA): TGTGCCTGGAGTGTAGGCGGAACCTCCTACAATGAGCAGTTCTTC. The encoded protein is CAWSVGGTSYNEQFF. V is TRBV30 and J is TRBJ2-1; no reliable D call. The CDR3 runs 15 residues. Trimming removed 0 bases from V and 0 bases from J, with 9 bases in between. Germline CDR1 GTSNPN, CDR2 SVGIG (reference sequence).

This chain joins TRBV28 and TRBJ2-3, with D possibly matching TRBD2 (6 bases). Trimming pared 5 bases from V and 2 bases from J, leaving 17 bases between. Germline V gene sequence: CDR1 MDHEN, CDR2 SYDVKM. CDR3 size: 16 residues. CDR3 nucleotides: TGTGCCAGCAGTCGACCGACGGGAGAACTCACAGATACGCAGTATTTT. This codes for CASSRPTGELTDTQYF.

This clone has only a few counts. J is TRBJ1-2 and V is TRBV28; D is undetermined. Looked up from germline, CDR1 is MDHEN and CDR2 is SYDVKM. This CDR3 is 17 amino acids long. The V gene lost 6 bases and the J gene lost 5 bases, with 25 bases spanning the gap. This chain's CDR3 is CASRFSQSALFIYGYTF. CDR3 DNA sequence: TGTGCCAGCAGGTTCTCGCAGTCCGCCTTGTTTATTTATGGCTACACCTTC.

This clone was seen a handful of times. This sequence joins TRBV20-1 and TRBJ1-2; D gene ambiguous. The germline gives CDR1 DFQATT, CDR2 SNEGSKA (reference sequence). This CDR3 comprises 11 residues. V shed 3 bases and J shed 6 bases, with 8 bases lying between them. The chain's CDR3 is CSASPRNGYTF. The DNA of the CDR3 is TGCAGTGCTAGCCCCAGAAATGGCTACACCTTC.

This clone was seen a few times. CDR3 protein: CASSFQRAQKLFF. The CDR3 region has the DNA TGTGCCAGCAGCTTCCAAAGGGCCCAAAAACTGTTTTTT. The chain joins TRBV7-2 to TRBJ1-4; D not resolved. CDR1 SGHTA and CDR2 FQGNSA come from the germline V gene. Trimming stripped 3 bases from V and 9 bases from J, with 11 bases between. The CDR3 is 13 amino acids.

The chain joins TRBV29-1 to TRBJ2-5; D may be TRBD1 (5 bases). Germline V lookup: CDR1 SQVTM, CDR2 ANQGSEA. Trimming took off 6 bases at V and 2 bases at J, with 13 bases between the two ends. The CDR3 is 13 amino acids. The CDR3 coding sequence is TGCAGCGTCCCCCATAGGGGACAAGAGACCCAGTACTTC. This encodes CSVPHRGQETQYF.

The rearrangement links TRBV7-6 to TRBJ2-1; 7 nucleotides match TRBD2. V gave up 0 bases and J gave up 8 bases; unmatched junction bases: 13. Germline CDR1 and CDR2: SGHVS and FNYEAQ. The CDR3 is 17 amino acids. This CDR3 reads CASSLAGGRRGTDEQFF. DNA of the CDR3: TGTGCCAGCAGCTTAGCGGGCGGGAGACGGGGTACCGATGAGCAGTTCTTC.

This clone was seen a handful of times. The chain recombines TRBV18 with TRBJ1-1; D is ambiguous. CDR3 size: 13 residues. V gave up 4 bases and J gave up 10 bases, with 16 bases separating them. Germline V lookup: CDR1 KGHSH, CDR2 LQKENI. The CDR3 spells CASSRSDGEGAFF. The CDR3 DNA sequence: TGTGCCAGCTCACGATCCGACGGGGAAGGAGCTTTCTTT.

The chain joins TRBV6-6 to TRBJ1-2; D not certain. Germline V gene lookup returns CDR1 MNHNY and CDR2 SVGAGI (reference sequence). The V end was cut by 8 bases, the J end by 2 bases, with 12 bases between. The length of the CDR3 is 13 residues. In DNA form, the CDR3 reads TGTGCCAGCTCCACCGCCGAGAACTATGGCTACACCTTC. It codes for CASSTAENYGYTF.

This clone appeared a few times. The J gene is TRBJ2-3, the V gene TRBV6-5, with 9 bases that match TRBD1. The CDR3 has 15 residues. J gave up 4 bases and V 0 bases, and 2 bases lay outside the gene matches. Germline V gene lookup returns CDR1 MNHEY and CDR2 SVGAGI. CDR3 sequence reads: CASSYSGQGADTQYF. CDR3 coding DNA: TGTGCCAGCAGTTACTCGGGACAGGGAGCAGATACGCAGTATTTT.

The V call is TRBV4-2, the J call TRBJ2-1; D call uncertain. This CDR3 is built from 14 residues. Trimming cost V 3 bases and J 9 bases, with 15 bases left between them. The germline gives CDR1 LGHNA, CDR2 YNFKEQ. CDR3 nucleotides: TGTGCCAGCAGCCACTCGGAAGGCCGGTCTGAGCAGTTCTTC. Encoded protein: CASSHSEGRSEQFF.

This chain connects TRBV20-1 to TRBJ2-7; D is uncertain. The germline V gene encodes CDR1 DFQATT and CDR2 SNEGSKA (reference sequence). V lost 5 bases to trimming and J lost 4 bases, with 6 bases between them. This CDR3 has 10 residues. CDR3 nucleotide sequence: TGCAGTGCTTTTCATTACGAGCAGTACTTC. The encoded protein is CSAFHYEQYF.

J is TRBJ1-5 and V is TRBV2; D is possibly TRBD1 (6 bases). Trimming stripped 6 bases from V and 5 bases from J, with 14 bases between. The CDR3 contains 14 residues. CDR1 is SNHLY and CDR2 is FYNNEI in the germline V gene. As DNA, the CDR3 is TGTGCCAGCAGCGGGACACAACCCTATCAGCCCCAGCATTTT. This gives the protein CASSGTQPYQPQHF.

This clone came up a few times. The chain recombines TRBV4-1 with TRBJ2-5; the match to TRBD2 covers 12 bases. CDR3 size: 17 residues. After removal of 2 bases from V and 4 bases from J, the junction contained 8 bases not matched to a gene. Per germline, CDR1 MGHRA and CDR2 YSYEKL. The CDR3: CASSQLTSGSRPETQYF. CDR3 in DNA: TGCGCCAGCAGCCAATTGACTAGCGGGAGCCGTCCAGAGACCCAGTACTTC.

The J gene is TRBJ2-1, the V gene TRBV6-5, with TRBD2 matching over 9 bases. The trim removed 0 bases at V and 4 bases at J, leaving 4 bases unmatched. CDR1 and CDR2 from the germline V gene are MNHEY and SVGAGI. This CDR3 spans 16 amino acids. The CDR3 nucleotides are TGTGCCAGCAGTTACTCGGGTAGCGGGGGATACAATGAGCAGTTCTTC. As protein: CASSYSGSGGYNEQFF.

V and J are TRBV10-3 and TRBJ1-5; D is perhaps TRBD1 (5 bases). The CDR3 contains 14 residues. CDR1 and CDR2 from the germline V gene are ENHRY and SYGVKD. V shed 6 bases and J shed 4 bases, with 13 bases lying between them. The CDR3 loop is CAISAAGTNQPQHF. CDR3 nucleotide sequence: TGTGCCATCAGCGCGGCCGGGACTAATCAGCCCCAGCATTTT.

This clone was counted a few times. The chain recombines TRBV5-6 with TRBJ2-5, with D hard to call. V was clipped by 4 bases and J by 5 bases, with 12 bases between them. CDR3 length: 13 amino acids. Germline CDR1 is SGHDT and CDR2 is YYEEEE. CDR3 residues: CASSPPAGETQYF. In nucleotides, the CDR3 is TGTGCCAGCAGCCCGCCGGCCGGGGAGACCCAGTACTTC.